The next 11 T cell receptor beta chains were all read from a single sample in a study of blood T cell repertoires in COVID-19. The repertoire was sequenced with immunoSEQ multiplex PCR; TCRdb's copy has only in-frame clones and lacks some. The top ten hold 6.5% to 8.5% of the sample, which has around 220,000 clones, more than 70% seen once. Sequencing input: PBMCs or T cells enriched from blood (not recorded which). The receptors come from a woman between 40 and 50 years old with acute COVID-19.

This clone was seen more than once but under ten times. This chain connects TRBV6-5 to TRBJ1-5; TRBD1 aligns across 10 bases. Germline V gene data show CDR1 as MNHEY and CDR2 as SVGAGI. This CDR3 spans 15 amino acids. V lost 8 bases to trimming and J lost 4 bases; unmatched junction nucleotides: 8. Here the CDR3 reads CASASGTGANQPQHF. The DNA of the CDR3 is TGTGCCAGCGCCTCCGGGACAGGGGCAAATCAGCCCCAGCATTTT.

In this sample, this clone turned up many times. The chain combines TRBV6-2 or TRBV6-3 with TRBJ1-5, with TRBD1 matching over 8 bases. This CDR3 has 17 amino acids. Per the germline V gene, CDR1 is MNHEY and CDR2 is SVGEGT. J was trimmed by 7 bases and V by 2 bases; bases with no gene match: 13. The CDR3 region has the DNA TGTGCCAGCAGTTACATCCCGGACAGGGCGGGAGAGCAGCCCCAGCATTTT. Translating gives CASSYIPDRAGEQPQHF.

To note about this clone: This same CDR3 is encoded by further DNA sequences in the sample. V is TRBV12-3 or TRBV12-4 and J is TRBJ1-1, with unresolved D. The CDR3 totals 13 residues. The ends were cut back, 2 bases at V and 0 bases at J, with 4 bases in the middle. CDR3 nucleotides: TGTGCCAGCAGTTTAACGGTGAACACTGAAGCTTTCTTT. Translated: CASSLTVNTEAFF.

The rearrangement uses TRBV9 and TRBJ2-7; weak D call: TRBD1 (6 bases). The CDR3 spans 12 residues. Germline CDR1 reads SGDLS; CDR2 reads YYNGEE. V was trimmed by 5 bases and J by 6 bases, leaving 12 bases between them. The CDR3 reads CASSGTGFEQYF. CDR3 nucleotides: TGTGCCAGCAGTGGTACAGGGTTCGAGCAGTACTTC.

V gene TRBV12-5 combines with J gene TRBJ2-3; maybe TRBD2 (6 bases). There are 15 residues in the CDR3. V was pared by 6 bases and J by 3 bases, with 16 bases between. CDR1 LGHNT and CDR2 FRNRAP come from the germline V gene. CDR3 sequence: CASGPGAGGTDTQYF. The DNA for the CDR3 is TGTGCTAGTGGCCCTGGGGCAGGAGGGACAGATACGCAGTATTTT.

The chain combines TRBV18 with TRBJ1-1; D not certain. Germline loops: CDR1 KGHSH, CDR2 LQKENI. Trimming stripped 6 bases from V and 0 bases from J, with 8 bases between. The CDR3 covers 13 residues. CDR3 protein: CASSRIVNTEAFF. The CDR3, as DNA: TGTGCCAGCTCCCGAATAGTGAACACTGAAGCTTTCTTT. The whole variable domain, filled in from reference TRBV18 and TRBJ1-1, reads NAGVMQNPRHLVRRRGQEARLRCSPMKGHSHVYWYRQLPEEGLKFMVYLQKENIIDESGMPKERFSAEFPKEGPSILRIQQVVRGDSAAYFCASSRIVNTEAFFGQGTRLTVV.

The chain is built from TRBV5-6 and TRBJ1-2; D unresolved. CDR3 size: 16 residues. CDR1 is SGHDT and CDR2 is YYEEEE in the germline V gene. Deletions cut 3 bases from V and 0 bases from J, with 15 bases between. The CDR3 is CASSYKDSRANYGYTF. CDR3 sequence (DNA): TGTGCCAGCAGCTACAAGGACTCACGAGCTAACTATGGCTACACCTTC.

This clone has just one count. This chain connects TRBV25-1 to TRBJ2-7; D uncertain. Trimming left V 5 bases short and J 1 base short, with 6 bases between. CDR1 is MGHDK, CDR2 SYGVNS, per germline. The length of the CDR3 is 12 residues. The CDR3 nucleotides are TGTGCCAGCAGTTTCAGGTCCTACGAGCAGTACTTC. Its translation: CASSFRSYEQYF.

The CDR3 sequence: CSVEFIAGAYNEQFF. In DNA form, the CDR3 reads TGCAGCGTTGAGTTTATAGCGGGGGCCTACAATGAGCAGTTCTTC. This chain joins TRBV29-1 and TRBJ2-1; 9 positions agree with TRBD2. Per germline, CDR1 SQVTM and CDR2 ANQGSEA. The CDR3 runs 15 residues. With V trimmed by 3 bases and J by 2 bases, 5 bases remained unmatched.

This clone has a handful of counts. This chain links TRBV30 with TRBJ1-3; 7 bases match TRBD1. V was clipped by 5 bases and J by 0 bases; unmatched bases: 7. Germline-derived CDR1 and CDR2 are GTSNPN and SVGIG (reference sequence). The CDR3 contains 15 residues. CDR3 amino acids: CAWARDSSSGNTIYF. CDR3 sequence (DNA): TGTGCCTGGGCGAGGGACAGCAGCTCTGGAAACACCATATATTTT. Supplemented by reference TRBV30 and TRBJ1-3, the full variable domain reads SQTIHQWPATLVQPVGSPLSLECTVEGTSNPNLYWYRQAAGRGLQLLFYSVGIGQISSEVPQNLSASRPQDRQFILSSKKLLLSDSGFYLCAWARDSSSGNTIYFGEGSWLTVV.

This chain joins TRBV5-4 and TRBJ2-3; TRBD2 is a possible D gene (6 bases). V was pared by 1 base and J by 1 base, with 13 bases between. Germline-derived CDR1 and CDR2 are SGHNT and YYREEE (reference sequence). The CDR3 sequence is 16 residues long. CDR3 residues: CASSLISGRGTDTQYF. The CDR3 DNA sequence: TGTGCCAGCAGCTTGATCTCCGGGAGAGGCACAGATACGCAGTATTTT.